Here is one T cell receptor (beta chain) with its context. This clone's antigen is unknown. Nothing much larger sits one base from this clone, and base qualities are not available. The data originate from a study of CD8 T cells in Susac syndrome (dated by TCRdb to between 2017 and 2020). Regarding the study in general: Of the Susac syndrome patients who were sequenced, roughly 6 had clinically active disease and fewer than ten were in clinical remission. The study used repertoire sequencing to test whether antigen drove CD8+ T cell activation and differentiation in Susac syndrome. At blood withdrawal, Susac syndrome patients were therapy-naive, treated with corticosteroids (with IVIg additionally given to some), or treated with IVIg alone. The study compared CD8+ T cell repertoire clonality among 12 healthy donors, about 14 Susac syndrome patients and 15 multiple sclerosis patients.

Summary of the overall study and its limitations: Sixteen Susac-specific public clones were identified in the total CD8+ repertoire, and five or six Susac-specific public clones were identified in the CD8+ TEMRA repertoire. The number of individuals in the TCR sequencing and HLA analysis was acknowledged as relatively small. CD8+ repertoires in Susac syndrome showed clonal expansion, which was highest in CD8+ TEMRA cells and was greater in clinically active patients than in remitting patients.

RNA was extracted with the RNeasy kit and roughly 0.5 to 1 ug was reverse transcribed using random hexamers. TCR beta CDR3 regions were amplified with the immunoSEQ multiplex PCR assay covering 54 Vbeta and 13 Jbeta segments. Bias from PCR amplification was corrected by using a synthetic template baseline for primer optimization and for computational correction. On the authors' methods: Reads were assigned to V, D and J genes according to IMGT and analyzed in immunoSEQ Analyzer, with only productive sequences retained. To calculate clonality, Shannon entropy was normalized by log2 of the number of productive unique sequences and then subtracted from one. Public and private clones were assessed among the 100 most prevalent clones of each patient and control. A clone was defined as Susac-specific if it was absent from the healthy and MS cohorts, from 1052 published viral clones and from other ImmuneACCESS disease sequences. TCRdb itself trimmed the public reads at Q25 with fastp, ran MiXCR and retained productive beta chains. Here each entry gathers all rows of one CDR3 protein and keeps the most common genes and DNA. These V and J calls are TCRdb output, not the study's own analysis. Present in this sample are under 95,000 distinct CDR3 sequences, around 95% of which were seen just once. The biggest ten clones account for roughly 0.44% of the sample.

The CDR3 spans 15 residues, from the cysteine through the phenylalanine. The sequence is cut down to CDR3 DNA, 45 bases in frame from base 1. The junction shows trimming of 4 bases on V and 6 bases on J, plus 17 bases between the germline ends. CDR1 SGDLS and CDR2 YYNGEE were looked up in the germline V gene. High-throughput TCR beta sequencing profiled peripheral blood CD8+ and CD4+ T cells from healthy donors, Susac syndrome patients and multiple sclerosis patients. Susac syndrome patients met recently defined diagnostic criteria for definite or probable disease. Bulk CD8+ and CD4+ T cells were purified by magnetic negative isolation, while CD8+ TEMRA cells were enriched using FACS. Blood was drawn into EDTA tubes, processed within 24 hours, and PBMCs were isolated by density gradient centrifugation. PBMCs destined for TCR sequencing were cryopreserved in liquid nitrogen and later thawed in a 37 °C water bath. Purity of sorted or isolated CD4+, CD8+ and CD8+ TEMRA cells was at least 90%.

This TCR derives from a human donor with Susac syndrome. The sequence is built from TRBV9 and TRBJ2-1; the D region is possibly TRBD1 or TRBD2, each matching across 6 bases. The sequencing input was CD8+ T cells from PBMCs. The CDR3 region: CASSPGGRVGNEQFF. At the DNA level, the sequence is TGTGCCAGCAGCCCCGGGGGCAGGGTGGGCAATGAGCAGTTCTTC.